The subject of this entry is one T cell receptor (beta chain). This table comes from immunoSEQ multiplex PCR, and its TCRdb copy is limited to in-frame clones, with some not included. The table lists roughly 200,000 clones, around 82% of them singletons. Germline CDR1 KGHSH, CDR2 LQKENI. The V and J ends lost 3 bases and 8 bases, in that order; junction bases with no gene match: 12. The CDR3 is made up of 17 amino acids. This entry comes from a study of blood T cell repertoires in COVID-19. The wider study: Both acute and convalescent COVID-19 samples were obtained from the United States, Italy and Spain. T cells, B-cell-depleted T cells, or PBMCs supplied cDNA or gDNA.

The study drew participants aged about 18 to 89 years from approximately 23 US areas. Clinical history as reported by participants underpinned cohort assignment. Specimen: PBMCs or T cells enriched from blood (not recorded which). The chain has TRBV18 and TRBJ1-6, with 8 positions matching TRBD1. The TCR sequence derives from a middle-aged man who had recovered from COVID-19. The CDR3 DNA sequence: TGTGCCAGCTCACCGGGCAGGGGGCGGAAGGATGATTCACCCCTCCACTTT. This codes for CASSPGRGRKDDSPLHF.